The entry that follows covers one T cell receptor (beta chain) sequence. Its antigen has not been determined. No base quality values were provided; no much bigger clone lies one nucleotide off. This record belongs to a study of T cells in Graves' hyperthyroidism and ophthalmopathy (dated by TCRdb to about 2019). Context from the whole study: Peripheral blood was sampled at the time of initial diagnosis, prior to any treatment. In about 6 Graves' hyperthyroidism patients, the study also compared T-cell repertoires from thyroid tissue with T-cell repertoires from blood. Whether ophthalmopathy could be predicted prospectively was tested in an independent validation cohort made up of under 20 hyperthyroidism patients plus 17 patients who later progressed to ophthalmopathy. TCR Vbeta CDR3 sequencing of roughly 140 peripheral blood samples (43 ophthalmopathy, around 80 hyperthyroidism and some 17 progressor patients) is reported in the paper. After blood sampling, hyperthyroidism patients were treated with methimazole at a starting dose of 30 mg daily, and ophthalmopathy patients were treated with high-dose intravenous methylprednisolone. The roughly 90 discovery patients were divided at random into training and test sets in a 7:3 ratio. TCR V-J signatures able to tell the groups apart were searched for in a discovery cohort of approximately 95 patients, of whom about 40 had Graves' ophthalmopathy and about 60 had stable Graves' hyperthyroidism. The paper's findings and limits, for the study overall: Blood samples also contained most of the expanded thyroid clonotypes (frequency above 0.001), which suggests that blood repertoires may reflect thyroid immune responses. A 13 V-J signature model separated ophthalmopathy from stable hyperthyroidism, with about 88% sensitivity and 81% to 83% specificity in cross-validation and 80%/75% in testing. In validation, progression to ophthalmopathy was predicted by the model with nearly 71% sensitivity and about 72% specificity, a median of approximately 6.5 months before onset. No statistical method was used to fix the sample size in advance, and group allocation was not hidden from the investigators.

Stable Graves' hyperthyroidism was defined as the absence of progression to ophthalmopathy over 18 months of follow-up. Hyperthyroidism patients were newly diagnosed, had a disease duration of under 2 months, and were aged 18 to 65 years. The study excluded patients with uncontrolled infections, other autoimmune diseases, pregnancy or lactation. Diagnoses were established on the basis of clinical symptoms, serum thyroxine and TRAb, thyroid ultrasound, and orbital computed tomography. PBMCs were isolated from 10 ml of fresh peripheral blood by Ficoll-Paque density gradient centrifugation. Total RNA was extracted with Trizol reagent, and quality was checked on an Agilent 2100 Bioanalyzer. Amplification of TCR beta CDR3 regions was carried out from RNA transcripts. The first round of RT-PCR for the TCR CDR3 was performed with the HTBI primer set and the Qiagen OneStep RT-PCR kit. Libraries were constructed in a second round of multiplex PCR, after which size selection and purification were performed. Paired-end sequencing of the libraries was performed with 100 bp reads on an Illumina HiSeq2000. In the paper's pipeline: Raw data were processed with SOAPnuke, discarding reads with adapters, uncalled bases, mean Phred below 15, or no exact constant-primer or identifier match. High-quality paired reads were merged with COPE v1.2.5, and unique nucleotide sequences were defined as clonotypes. Clonotypes were aligned to IMGT TRBV, TRBD and TRBJ reference segments using MiTCR v1.1. The analysis included only V-J combinations with a frequency above 0.0001, which together covered approximately 99% of the repertoires. The TCS score was defined as the ratio of F50 (clonal expansion) to E x V (chaos), calculated using BLOSUM62-based TCRdist between CDR3 peptides within each V-J. Welch's t-statistics and random forest reduced around 550 V-J features to under 15, which were used in a naive Bayes classifier (R e1071). Using fastp at Q25 and MiXCR, TCRdb reprocessed the public reads and kept productive beta chains. Every distinct CDR3 protein forms one entry, paired with its most common genes and DNA. The V and J calls, along with clone size, are taken from TCRdb and not from the paper's own processing. Present in this sample are 380,000 or so distinct CDR3 sequences, under 20% of which were seen just once. The ten largest clones add up to about 4% of the sample.

The sequence derives from a woman aged 18-29 years with Graves' hyperthyroidism. Input material: blood.

The nucleotides are TGTGCCAGCAGTGAAGCGGCACTGAAGCTCGGTTATAGCAATCAGCCCCAGCATTTT. Its protein reads: CASSEAALKLGYSNQPQHF. This sequence uses TRBV6-1 and TRBJ1-5, with no confident D gene call. V lost 0 bases and J lost 0 bases; the stretch between them is 18 bases long. CDR1 and CDR2 (MNHNS, SASEGT) derive from the germline V gene. From cysteine to phenylalanine, the CDR3 is 19 amino acids long. Only the CDR3 DNA stays, 57 bases, in frame from base 1.